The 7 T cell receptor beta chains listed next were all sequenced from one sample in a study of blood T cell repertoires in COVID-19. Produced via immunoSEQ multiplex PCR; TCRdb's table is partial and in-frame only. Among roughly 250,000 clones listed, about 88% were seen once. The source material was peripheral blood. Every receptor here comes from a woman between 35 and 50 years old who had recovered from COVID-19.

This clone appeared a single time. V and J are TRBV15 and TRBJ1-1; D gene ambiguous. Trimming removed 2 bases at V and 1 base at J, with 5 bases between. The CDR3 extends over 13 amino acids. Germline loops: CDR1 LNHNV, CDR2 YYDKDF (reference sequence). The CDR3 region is CATSRNGNTEAFF. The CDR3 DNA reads TGTGCCACCAGCAGAAACGGGAACACTGAAGCTTTCTTT.

Here the CDR3 DNA reads TGTGCCAGCAGTGGACAAGGCACAGATACGCAGTATTTT. Translation gives CASSGQGTDTQYF. The genes are TRBV6-1 and TRBJ2-3, with D hard to call. The CDR3 extends over 13 amino acids. Germline CDR1 and CDR2: MNHNS and SASEGT. Trimming cost V 4 bases and J 1 base, with 6 bases left between them.

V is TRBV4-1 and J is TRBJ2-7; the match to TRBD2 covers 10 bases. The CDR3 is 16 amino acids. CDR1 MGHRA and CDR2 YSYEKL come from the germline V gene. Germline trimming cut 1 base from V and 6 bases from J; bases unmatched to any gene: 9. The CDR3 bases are TGCGCCAGCAGCCAAGGAGCTAGCGGGAGCGCCCTCGAGCAGTACTTC. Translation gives CASSQGASGSALEQYF.

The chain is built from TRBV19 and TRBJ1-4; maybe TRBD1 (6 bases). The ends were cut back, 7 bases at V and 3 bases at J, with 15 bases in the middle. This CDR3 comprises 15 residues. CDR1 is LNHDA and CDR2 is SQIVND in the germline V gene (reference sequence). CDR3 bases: TGTGCCAGTAAGCCGAAACAGGGTTCTAATGAAAAACTGTTTTTT. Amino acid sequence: CASKPKQGSNEKLFF. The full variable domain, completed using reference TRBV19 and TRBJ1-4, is DGGITQSPKYLFRKEGQNVTLSCEQNLNHDAMYWYRQDPGQGLRLIYYSQIVNDFQKGDIAEGYSVSREKKESFPLTVTSAQKNPTAFYLCASKPKQGSNEKLFFGSGTQLSVL.

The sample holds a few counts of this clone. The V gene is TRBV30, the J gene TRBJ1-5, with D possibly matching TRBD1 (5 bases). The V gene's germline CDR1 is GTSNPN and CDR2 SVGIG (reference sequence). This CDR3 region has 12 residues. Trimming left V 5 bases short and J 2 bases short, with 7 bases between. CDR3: CAWSGGNQPQHF. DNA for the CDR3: TGTGCCTGGTCGGGGGGCAATCAGCCCCAGCATTTT.

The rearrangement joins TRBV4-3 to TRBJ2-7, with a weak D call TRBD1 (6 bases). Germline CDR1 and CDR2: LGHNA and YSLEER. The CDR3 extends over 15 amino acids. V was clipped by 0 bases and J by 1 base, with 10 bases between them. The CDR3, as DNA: TGCGCCAGCAGCCAAGATACAGGGCTTTCCTACGAGCAGTACTTC. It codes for CASSQDTGLSYEQYF.

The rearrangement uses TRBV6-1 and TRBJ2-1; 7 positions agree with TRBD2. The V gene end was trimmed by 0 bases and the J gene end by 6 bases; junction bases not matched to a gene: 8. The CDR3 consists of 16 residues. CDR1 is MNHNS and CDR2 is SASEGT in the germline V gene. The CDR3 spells CASSEAGAGRGNEQFF. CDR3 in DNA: TGTGCCAGCAGTGAAGCCGGCGCAGGGAGGGGCAATGAGCAGTTCTTC.